These 24 T cell receptor beta chains were sequenced from one sample in a study of chemoradiotherapy in HPV16-positive cancers. Clones were read by immunoSEQ multiplex PCR, and TCRdb kept only the in-frame ones, dropping some. This sample has roughly 34,000 clones, with roughly nine tenths found just once. The sample here was blood, taken from a patient who underwent chemoradiotherapy. Source of these receptors: a human donor with HPV-associated anogenital cancer.

The CDR3 spells CASSQDKFGQWGTEAFF. CDR3 DNA: TGTGCCAGCAGCCAAGATAAATTCGGGCAATGGGGGACTGAAGCTTTCTTT. The chain employs TRBV14 and TRBJ1-1, with a weak D call TRBD1 (5 bases). V was clipped by 0 bases and J by 5 bases, with 19 bases between them. This CDR3 contains 17 residues. CDR1 and CDR2 from the germline V gene are SGHDN and FVKESK.

The V and J genes are TRBV5-6 and TRBJ2-7; D is unclear. The V gene's germline CDR1 is SGHDT and CDR2 YYEEEE. Trimming removed 2 bases at V and 3 bases at J, with 15 bases between. This CDR3 has 15 residues. CDR3 nucleotide sequence: TGTGCCAGCAGCTTCTCGCGGAGTTTTTTCTACGAGCAGTACTTC. Protein: CASSFSRSFFYEQYF.

The chain joins TRBV5-1 to TRBJ2-5; 12 bases agree with TRBD1. Germline CDR1 is SGHRS and CDR2 is YFSETQ. V dropped 6 bases and J dropped 4; count of bases not matched to a gene: 10. The length of the CDR3 is 16 residues. The CDR3 region is CASTGWGTGGRETQYF. The DNA of the CDR3 is TGCGCCAGCACCGGGTGGGGGACAGGGGGCCGAGAGACCCAGTACTTC.

V usage is TRBV10-3 and J usage is TRBJ1-2; the match to TRBD1 covers 8 bases. Germline V CDR1 and CDR2: ENHRY, SYGVKD. The V and J ends lost 2 bases and 5 bases, in that order; junction bases with no gene match: 1. The CDR3 has 13 amino acids. The CDR3 sequence is CAISEDRGYGYTF. In DNA form, the CDR3 reads TGTGCCATCAGTGAGGACAGGGGATATGGCTACACCTTC.

CDR3 region: CASSVEEQAGRAGNTIYF. The CDR3 DNA is TGTGCCAGCAGCGTAGAGGAACAGGCAGGGCGAGCCGGGAACACCATATATTTT. The rearrangement uses TRBV9 and TRBJ1-3, with D perhaps matching TRBD1 (5 bases). In germline, CDR1 is SGDLS, CDR2 YYNGEE. With 0 bases removed from V and 7 bases from J, the gap between germline ends came to 23 bases. CDR3 length: 18 residues.

The J gene is TRBJ2-1, the V gene TRBV7-2, with TRBD2 identical over 8 bases. Germline lookup yields CDR1 SGHTA and CDR2 FQGNSA. This CDR3 comprises 17 residues. V lost 5 bases and J lost 3; bases outside the gene matches: 12. CDR3 sequence reads: CASSHEGRGVLYNEQFF. In nucleotides, the CDR3 is TGTGCCAGCAGCCACGAAGGGCGGGGGGTCCTCTACAATGAGCAGTTCTTC.

This clone was seen a single time. The V and J genes are TRBV4-2 and TRBJ1-2; TRBD1 is a possible D gene (5 bases). CDR3 length equals 15 residues. CDR1 is LGHNA, CDR2 YNFKEQ, per germline. The V gene lost 0 bases and the J gene lost 8 bases, with 16 bases spanning the gap. In nucleotides, the CDR3 is TGTGCCAGCAGCCAAGATGTGGGACCTAATTTAGGCTACACCTTC. This encodes CASSQDVGPNLGYTF.

The rearrangement joins TRBV15 to TRBJ1-6; tentative D call: TRBD1 (5 bases). The CDR3 spans 15 residues. CDR1 and CDR2 (germline): LNHNV, YYDKDF (reference sequence). Trimming shortened V by 3 bases and J by 13 bases, and 19 bases separated the two germline ends. CDR3 amino acids: CATSSLPGSLEPLHF. The CDR3 region has the DNA TGTGCCACCAGCAGCCTCCCAGGGTCTCTCGAGCCCCTCCACTTT.

This chain connects TRBV5-4 to TRBJ2-3; 13 nucleotides align to TRBD2. This CDR3 has 18 amino acids. V lost 4 bases and J lost 2; bases outside the gene matches: 10. CDR1 and CDR2 (germline): SGHNT, YYREEE (reference sequence). CDR3 loop: CASSRTSGGLTSTDTQYF. The CDR3 DNA is TGTGCCAGCAGCCGGACTAGCGGGGGCCTTACGTCCACAGATACGCAGTATTTT. Looking up the rest from reference TRBV5-4 and TRBJ2-3 gives the full variable domain: ETGVTQSPTHLIKTRGQQVTLRCSSQSGHNTVSWYQQALGQGPQFIFQYYREEENGRGNFPPRFSGLQFPNYSSELNVNALELDDSALYLCASSRTSGGLTSTDTQYFGPGTRLTVL.

The chain couples TRBV19 to TRBJ2-3; the match to TRBD2 covers 11 bases. Germline trimming cut 5 bases from V and 3 bases from J; bases unmatched to any gene: 10. The CDR3 has 17 residues. Germline loops: CDR1 LNHDA, CDR2 SQIVND (reference sequence). DNA for the CDR3: TGTGCCAGTAGTGAGATAGCGGGGGGGCCTTCGACAGATACGCAGTATTTT. Translating it yields CASSEIAGGPSTDTQYF.

The chain couples TRBV4-3 to TRBJ2-7, with D unresolved. The V gene lost 0 bases and the J gene lost 2 bases, with 20 bases spanning the gap. CDR3 size: 18 residues. From germline, CDR1 is LGHNA and CDR2 YSLEER. In DNA, the CDR3 is TGCGCCAGCAGCCAAGATAGCCGTCCGGGCCAGTTCCCCTACGAGCAGTACTTC. Its translation is CASSQDSRPGQFPYEQYF.

The CDR3 nucleotides are TGTGCCAGCATCACGGTACAGGGTACCGAAGCCAGCAACTATGGCTACACCTTC. Translation: CASITVQGTEASNYGYTF. The chain employs TRBV2 and TRBJ1-2; D is perhaps TRBD1 (6 bases). The V gene lost 7 bases and the J gene lost 2 bases, with 26 bases spanning the gap. The CDR3 consists of 18 residues. CDR1 SNHLY and CDR2 FYNNEI come from the germline V gene. Variable domain in full (rest from reference TRBV2 and TRBJ1-2): EPEVTQTPSHQVTQMGQEVILRCVPISNHLYFYWYRQILGQKVEFLVSFYNNEISEKSEIFDDQFSVERPDGSNFTLKIRSTKLEDSAMYFCASITVQGTEASNYGYTFGSGTRLTVV.

The rearrangement joins TRBV18 to TRBJ1-1; D perhaps matches TRBD1 (6 bases). V lost 3 bases and J 0 bases, leaving 11 bases between the germline ends. CDR3 length equals 15 residues. Per the germline V gene, CDR1 is KGHSH and CDR2 is LQKENI. The CDR3 protein is CASSPVTGVNTEAFF. The CDR3 region has the DNA TGTGCCAGCTCACCGGTGACAGGAGTGAACACTGAAGCTTTCTTT.

CDR3 in amino acids: CASSRDGGGYGYTF. CDR3 nucleotides: TGTGCCAGCTCACGGGACGGGGGAGGCTATGGCTACACCTTC. V gene TRBV18 combines with J gene TRBJ1-2, with D perhaps TRBD1 (5 bases). This CDR3 spans 14 amino acids. CDR1 and CDR2 from the germline V gene are KGHSH and LQKENI. V was clipped by 4 bases and J by 4 bases, with 13 bases between them.

The chain uses TRBV9 and TRBJ1-3; unclear D gene. The CDR3 runs to 15 residues. Germline-derived CDR1 and CDR2 are SGDLS and YYNGEE. Trimming took 4 bases from V and 0 from J, leaving 11 bases between them. The CDR3 coding sequence is TGTGCCAGCAGCAACCGGGCCGTCTCTGGAAACACCATATATTTT. Translation gives CASSNRAVSGNTIYF.

The chain joins TRBV27 to TRBJ1-2; possible D gene TRBD1, 6 bases. The CDR3 is 16 residues long. Germline V gene lookup returns CDR1 MNHEY and CDR2 SMNVEV (reference sequence). V lost 2 bases and J 5 bases, leaving 18 bases between the germline ends. The CDR3 DNA follows: TGTGCCAGCAGTTTAACGGAGGGGGACTTCCCTTATGGCTACACCTTC. This gives the protein CASSLTEGDFPYGYTF.

The chain recombines TRBV19 with TRBJ1-3; D is uncertain. Between the trimmed V and J ends, which lost 8 bases and 4 bases, there was a span of 6 bases. The germline gives CDR1 LNHDA, CDR2 SQIVND (reference sequence). The length of the CDR3 is 11 residues. CDR3 amino acids: CASGTGNTIYF. The DNA for the CDR3 is TGTGCCAGTGGTACGGGAAACACCATATATTTT.

This chain uses TRBV7-8 with TRBJ2-1, with D perhaps TRBD1 (5 bases). Trimming took off 0 bases at V and 5 bases at J, with 5 bases between the two ends. Looked up from germline, CDR1 is SGHVS and CDR2 is FQNEAQ. CDR3 length: 13 amino acids. The CDR3 reads CASSLAGDNEQFF. The CDR3 DNA follows: TGTGCCAGCAGCTTAGCAGGGGACAATGAGCAGTTCTTC.

The rearrangement joins TRBV28 to TRBJ1-1; D gene unclear. The CDR3 covers 15 residues. V gave up 5 bases and J gave up 0 bases, with 13 bases separating them. CDR1 is MDHEN and CDR2 is SYDVKM in the germline V gene. The CDR3 region has the DNA TGTGCCAGCAGTACGTGGGTCAACATGAACACTGAAGCTTTCTTT. This codes for CASSTWVNMNTEAFF. Full variable domain (remainder filled in from reference TRBV28 and TRBJ1-1): DVKVTQSSRYLVKRTGEKVFLECVQDMDHENMFWYRQDPGLGLRLIYFSYDVKMKEKGDIPEGYSVSREKKERFSLILESASTNQTSMYLCASSTWVNMNTEAFFGQGTRLTVV.

The chain employs TRBV6-1 and TRBJ2-1; D is unclear. CDR1 MNHNS and CDR2 SASEGT come from the germline V gene. The CDR3 length is 12 residues. With 0 bases removed from V and 8 bases from J, the gap between germline ends came to 5 bases. The CDR3 sequence: CASSEAAYEQFF. The CDR3 nucleotides are TGTGCCAGCAGTGAAGCAGCTTATGAGCAGTTCTTC.

CDR3 loop: CASSIVESAYNEQFF. CDR3 bases: TGTGCCAGTAGTATCGTGGAATCGGCCTACAATGAGCAGTTCTTC. The chain employs TRBV19 and TRBJ2-1; D uncertain. The germline gives CDR1 LNHDA, CDR2 SQIVND (reference sequence). CDR3 length: 15 amino acids. V was pared by 3 bases and J by 2 bases, with 11 bases between.

The CDR3 spells CASSSRGSYEQYF. CDR3 DNA sequence: TGTGCCAGCAGCTCCAGGGGCTCCTACGAGCAGTACTTC. V gene TRBV7-6 combines with J gene TRBJ2-7, with a tentative D call TRBD1 (6 bases). V was shortened by 4 bases and J by 0 bases, with 7 bases between the two germline ends. The CDR3 covers 13 residues. Germline CDR1 SGHVS, CDR2 FNYEAQ.

The V call is TRBV19, the J call TRBJ2-5; TRBD1 matches 7 bases. Germline V gene data show CDR1 as LNHDA and CDR2 as SQIVND (reference sequence). The CDR3 has 14 amino acids. The junction had 6 bases not matched to a gene; V was cut back by 5 bases and J by 3 bases. The CDR3 loop reads CASSANRGEETQYF. CDR3 DNA sequence: TGTGCCAGTAGTGCCAACAGGGGAGAAGAGACCCAGTACTTC.

This chain connects TRBV6-5 to TRBJ1-4, with 9 bases fitting TRBD1. With V trimmed by 2 bases and J by 8 bases, 3 bases remained unmatched. Germline lookup yields CDR1 MNHEY and CDR2 SVGAGI. CDR3 length: 14 amino acids. The CDR3 DNA reads TGTGCCAGCAGTTACGGGACAGGGACCGAAAAACTGTTTTTT. This translates into CASSYGTGTEKLFF.